The 5 T cell receptor beta chains reported below all come from one sample, sequenced in a study of technical replicates of blood from several donors. Profiling relied on immunoSEQ multiplex PCR, and the TCRdb table lists in-frame clones only, not all of them. The sample has more than 75,000 clones, about 94% seen once; the top ten hold 0.2% to 0.25%. The specimen sequenced was T cells isolated from PBMCs. The receptor source for this set is a human donor in good health.

The V and J genes are TRBV15 and TRBJ1-4; unclear D gene. Germline CDR1 reads LNHNV; CDR2 reads YYDKDF (reference sequence). CDR3 length equals 13 residues. V lost 2 bases, J lost 4 bases, and 5 bases lay in between. As DNA, the CDR3 is TGTGCCACCAGCAGACCAGATAATGAAAAACTGTTTTTT. Amino acids: CATSRPDNEKLFF.

The gene calls are TRBV4-2 and TRBJ1-5; 7 bases are shared with TRBD1. Germline CDR1 is LGHNA and CDR2 is YNFKEQ. There are 15 residues in the CDR3. V dropped 4 bases and J dropped 5; count of bases not matched to a gene: 8. The CDR3 protein is CASSLQGGSHQPQHF. CDR3 DNA sequence: TGTGCCAGCAGCCTTCAGGGGGGTTCTCATCAGCCCCAGCATTTT.

The gene calls are TRBV5-4 and TRBJ1-1; tentatively, D is TRBD1 (6 bases). V was cut by 1 base and J by 4 bases, with 17 bases left in between. CDR3 length: 16 amino acids. CDR1 is SGHNT, CDR2 YYREEE, per germline (reference sequence). The CDR3 nucleotides are TGTGCCAGCAGCTTGAAGTCCCAAGCAGGGGCCACTGAAGCTTTCTTT. It translates to CASSLKSQAGATEAFF. Combining the CDR3 with reference TRBV5-4 and TRBJ1-1 gives the whole variable domain ETGVTQSPTHLIKTRGQQVTLRCSSQSGHNTVSWYQQALGQGPQFIFQYYREEENGRGNFPPRFSGLQFPNYSSELNVNALELDDSALYLCASSLKSQAGATEAFFGQGTRLTVV.

The genes are TRBV5-1 and TRBJ2-5, with D possibly matching TRBD2 (7 bases). Germline lookup yields CDR1 SGHRS and CDR2 YFSETQ. V gave up 3 bases and J gave up 3 bases, with 15 bases separating them. The CDR3 totals 15 residues. The CDR3 nucleotides are TGCGCCAGCAGCTGGAGGGGGGGCTCTAAAGAGACCCAGTACTTC. Translation: CASSWRGGSKETQYF.

The chain has TRBV7-8 and TRBJ2-5; 9 nucleotides match TRBD2. The V gene's germline CDR1 is SGHVS and CDR2 FQNEAQ. The CDR3 extends over 15 amino acids. V shed 5 bases and J 5 bases; nucleotides not matched to a gene: 9. The CDR3 DNA reads as TGTGCCAGCAGCCCGACGCGGGGGGGCCTGGAGACCCAGTACTTC. The encoded protein is CASSPTRGGLETQYF.